This T cell receptor (beta chain) derives from a study of metastatic and nonmetastatic thyroid tumors. Study-wide background: Samples came from malignant and benign thyroid patients, and repertoires were compared across blood and tumor or nodule tissue.

V trimming: 2 bases; J trimming: 4 bases; junction bases outside the gene matches: 7. The CDR3 is made up of 17 amino acids. Per the germline V gene, CDR1 is MDHEN and CDR2 is SYDVKM. This clone was counted a few times. The antigen remains unidentified. Study-level results: Across blood and tumor, TCR beta diversity in malignant thyroid tumors was reportedly significantly higher than in benign nodules.

Nobody among the patients had been given any treatment before thyroid surgery. In the source study's methods: Construction of a distant-metastasis classifier for papillary thyroid cancer relied on CDR3 differences across clinicopathological groups. From the PCR reads, TCRdb re-called clones with MiXCR. TCRdb's processing, not the study's, gives the V and J calls here. The sample includes 65,000 to 70,000 clones, over 12% of them seen just once. The receptor's source is a male donor with papillary thyroid cancer or a benign thyroid nodule (not recorded which). Some clones in this sample may be carry-over from other donors' samples. Material for sequencing was blood. The genes are TRBV28 and TRBJ2-1; TRBD2 matches at 11 bases. This CDR3 reads CASSLILAGGDYNEQFF. The CDR3 DNA follows: TGTGCCAGCAGTTTAATCCTAGCGGGAGGAGATTACAATGAGCAGTTCTTC.